This record looks at one T cell receptor (beta chain) sequence and its context. The data belong to a study of blood T cell repertoires in COVID-19. Across the study: The origin of the acute and convalescent COVID-19 samples was the United States, Italy and Spain. The analysed material was cDNA or gDNA that came from T cells, B-cell-depleted T cells, or PBMCs.

Source study methods: Cell counts per sample came from amplifying reference gene primers. Sequenced by immunoSEQ multiplex PCR; TCRdb stores in-frame clones only, minus some. For V, J and clone size, that table is used; D and trimming come from the DNA. The sample records nearly 110,000 clones, over 55% being singletons. Germline V gene sequence: CDR1 GTSNPN, CDR2 SVGIG (reference sequence). This CDR3 comprises 14 residues. The V end lost 0 bases, the J end lost 7 bases, and 13 bases lay between the germline ends. This TCR came from a human donor with acute or convalescent COVID-19. The donor label of this sample is uncertain. The source material was peripheral blood. The J gene is TRBJ1-5, the V gene TRBV30, with a weak D call TRBD1 (6 bases). DNA for the CDR3: TGTGCCTGGAGTGTACGGGGGGCAGGGCAGCCCCAGCATTTT. The encoded protein is CAWSVRGAGQPQHF.